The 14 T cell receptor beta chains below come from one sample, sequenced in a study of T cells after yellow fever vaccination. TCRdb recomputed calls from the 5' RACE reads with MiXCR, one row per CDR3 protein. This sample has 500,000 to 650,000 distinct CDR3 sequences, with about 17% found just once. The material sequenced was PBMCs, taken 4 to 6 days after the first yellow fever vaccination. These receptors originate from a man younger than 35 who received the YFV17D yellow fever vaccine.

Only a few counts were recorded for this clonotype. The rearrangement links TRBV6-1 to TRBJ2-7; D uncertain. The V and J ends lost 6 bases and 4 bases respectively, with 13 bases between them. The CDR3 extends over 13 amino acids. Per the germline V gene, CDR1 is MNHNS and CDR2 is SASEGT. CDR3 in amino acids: CASSPLRPYEQYV. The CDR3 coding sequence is TGTGCCAGCAGCCCTCTGAGACCGTACGAGCAGTACGTC.

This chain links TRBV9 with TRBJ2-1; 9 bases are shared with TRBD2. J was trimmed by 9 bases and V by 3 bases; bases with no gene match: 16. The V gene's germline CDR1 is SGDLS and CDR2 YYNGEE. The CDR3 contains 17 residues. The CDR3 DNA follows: TGTGCCAGCAGCGCCCCTGACGCTAGCGGGGTTGGCGTTGAGCAGTTCTTC. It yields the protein CASSAPDASGVGVEQFF.

CDR3 loop: CASSYPGGEAFF. The DNA of the CDR3 is TGTGCCAGCAGCTACCCAGGGGGCGAAGCTTTCTTT. The V and J genes are TRBV7-8 and TRBJ1-1; 8 bases map to TRBD1. CDR3 length equals 12 residues. CDR1 and CDR2 (germline): SGHVS, FQNEAQ. Trimming cost V 4 bases and J 8 bases; bases outside gene matches: 3. Variable domain in full (rest from reference TRBV7-8 and TRBJ1-1): GAGVSQSPRYKVAKRGQDVALRCDPISGHVSLFWYQQALGQGPEFLTYFQNEAQLDKSGLPSDRFFAERPEGSVSTLKIQRTQQEDSAVYLCASSYPGGEAFFGQGTRLTVV.

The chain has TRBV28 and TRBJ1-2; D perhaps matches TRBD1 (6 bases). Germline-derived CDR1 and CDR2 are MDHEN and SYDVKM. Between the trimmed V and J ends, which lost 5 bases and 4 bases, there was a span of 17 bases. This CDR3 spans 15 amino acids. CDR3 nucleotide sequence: TGTGCCAGCAGTGGTGGGGGCCATATACTCTATGGCTACACCTTC. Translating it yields CASSGGGHILYGYTF.

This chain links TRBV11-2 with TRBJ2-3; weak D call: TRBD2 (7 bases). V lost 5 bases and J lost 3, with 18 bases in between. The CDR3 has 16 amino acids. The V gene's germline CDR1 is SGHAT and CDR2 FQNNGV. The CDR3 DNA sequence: TGTGCCAGCAGCCCACTCGCGGGGGCCGGGACAGATACGCAGTATTTT. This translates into CASSPLAGAGTDTQYF.

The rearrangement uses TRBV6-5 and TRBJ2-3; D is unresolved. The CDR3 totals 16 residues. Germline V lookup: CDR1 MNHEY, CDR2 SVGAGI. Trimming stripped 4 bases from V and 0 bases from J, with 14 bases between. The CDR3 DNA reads TGTGCCAGCAGTTCCCGACGGAACCCGAGCACAGATACGCAGTATTTT. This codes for CASSSRRNPSTDTQYF.

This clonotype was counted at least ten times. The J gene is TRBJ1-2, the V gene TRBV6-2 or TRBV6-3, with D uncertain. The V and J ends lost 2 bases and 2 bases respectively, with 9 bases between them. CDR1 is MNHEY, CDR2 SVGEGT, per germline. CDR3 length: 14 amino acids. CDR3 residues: CASSYRRANYGYTF. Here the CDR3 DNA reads TGTGCCAGCAGTTACCGGAGGGCGAACTATGGCTACACCTTC.

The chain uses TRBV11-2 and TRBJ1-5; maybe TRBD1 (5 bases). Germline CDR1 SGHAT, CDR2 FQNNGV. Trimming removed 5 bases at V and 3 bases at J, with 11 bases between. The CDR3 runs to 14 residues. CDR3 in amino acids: CASSRSDINQPQHF. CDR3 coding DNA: TGTGCCAGCAGCCGATCGGACATCAATCAGCCCCAGCATTTT.

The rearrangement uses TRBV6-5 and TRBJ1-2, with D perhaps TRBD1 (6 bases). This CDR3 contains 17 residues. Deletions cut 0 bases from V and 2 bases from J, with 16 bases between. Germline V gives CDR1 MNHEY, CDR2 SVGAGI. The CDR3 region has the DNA TGTGCCAGCAGTTACTCTTTGAGGGGGGAACGAAACTATGGCTACACCTTC. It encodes CASSYSLRGERNYGYTF.

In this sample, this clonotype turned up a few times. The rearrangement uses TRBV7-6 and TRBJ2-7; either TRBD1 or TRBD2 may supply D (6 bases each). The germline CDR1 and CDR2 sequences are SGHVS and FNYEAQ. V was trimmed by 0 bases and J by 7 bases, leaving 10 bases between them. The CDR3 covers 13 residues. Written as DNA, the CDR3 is TGTGCCAGCAGCTTAGCCCCGGGGGCAGAGCAGTACGTC. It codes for CASSLAPGAEQYV.

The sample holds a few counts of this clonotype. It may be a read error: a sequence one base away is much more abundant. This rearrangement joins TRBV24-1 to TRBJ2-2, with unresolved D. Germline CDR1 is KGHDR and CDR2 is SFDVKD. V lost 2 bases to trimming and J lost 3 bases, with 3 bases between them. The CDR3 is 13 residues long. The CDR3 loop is CATSDWDTGELFF. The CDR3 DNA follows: TGTGCCACCAGTGATTGGGACACCGGGGAGCTGTTTTTT.

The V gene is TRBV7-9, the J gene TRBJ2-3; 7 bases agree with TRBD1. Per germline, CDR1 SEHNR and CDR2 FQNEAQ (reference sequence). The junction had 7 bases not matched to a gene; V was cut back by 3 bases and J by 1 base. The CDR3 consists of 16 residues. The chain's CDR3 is CASSFRTGEGTDTQYF. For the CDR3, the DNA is TGTGCCAGCAGCTTTCGGACAGGAGAGGGCACAGATACGCAGTATTTT. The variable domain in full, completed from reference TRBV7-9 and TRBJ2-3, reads DTGVSQNPRHKITKRGQNVTFRCDPISEHNRLYWYRQTLGQGPEFLTYFQNEAQLEKSRLLSDRFSAERPKGSFSTLEIQRTEQGDSAMYLCASSFRTGEGTDTQYFGPGTRLTVL.

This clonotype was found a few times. CDR3 residues: CASSYPWSYEQYF. CDR3 in DNA: TGTGCCAGCAGTTATCCGTGGTCCTACGAGCAGTACTTC. This chain joins TRBV6-6 and TRBJ2-7; no firm D call. CDR1 is MNHNY, CDR2 SVGAGI, per germline (reference sequence). V gave up 3 bases and J gave up 1 base, with 7 bases separating them. This CDR3 has 13 residues.

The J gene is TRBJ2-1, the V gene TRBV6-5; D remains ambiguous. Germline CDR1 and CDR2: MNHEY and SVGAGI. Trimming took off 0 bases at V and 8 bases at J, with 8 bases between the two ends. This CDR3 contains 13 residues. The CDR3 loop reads CASSYSEEDEQFF. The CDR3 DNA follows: TGTGCCAGCAGTTACTCGGAAGAAGATGAGCAGTTCTTC.